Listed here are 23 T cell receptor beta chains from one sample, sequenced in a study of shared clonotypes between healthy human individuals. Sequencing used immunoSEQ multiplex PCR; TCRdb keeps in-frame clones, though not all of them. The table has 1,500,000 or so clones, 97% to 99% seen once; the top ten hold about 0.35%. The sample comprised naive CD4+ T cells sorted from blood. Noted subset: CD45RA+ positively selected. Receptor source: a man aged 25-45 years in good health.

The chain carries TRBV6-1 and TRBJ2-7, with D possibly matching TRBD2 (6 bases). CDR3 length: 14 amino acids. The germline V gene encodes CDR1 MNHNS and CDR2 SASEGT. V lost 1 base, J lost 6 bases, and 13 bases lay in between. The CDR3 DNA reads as TGTGCCAGCAGTGAAGGTGCGGGAAGAGTCGAGCAGTACTTC. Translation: CASSEGAGRVEQYF.

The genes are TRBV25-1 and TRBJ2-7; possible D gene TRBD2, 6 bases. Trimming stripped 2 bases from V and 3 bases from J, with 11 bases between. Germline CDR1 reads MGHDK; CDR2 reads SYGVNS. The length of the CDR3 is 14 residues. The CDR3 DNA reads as TGTGCCAGCAGTGAAGGGGGGTTGAGCTACGAGCAGTACTTC. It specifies CASSEGGLSYEQYF.

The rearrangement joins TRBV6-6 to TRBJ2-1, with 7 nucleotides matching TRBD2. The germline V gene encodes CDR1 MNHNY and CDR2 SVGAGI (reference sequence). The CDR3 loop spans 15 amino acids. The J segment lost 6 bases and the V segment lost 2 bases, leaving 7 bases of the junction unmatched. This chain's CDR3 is CASSYRTRPLNEQFF. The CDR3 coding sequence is TGTGCCAGCAGTTACCGGACTAGGCCTCTCAATGAGCAGTTCTTC.

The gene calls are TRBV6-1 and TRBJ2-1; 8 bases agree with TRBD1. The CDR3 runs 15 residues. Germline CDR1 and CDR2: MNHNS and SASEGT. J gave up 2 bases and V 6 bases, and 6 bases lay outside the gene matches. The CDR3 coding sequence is TGTGCCAGCAGGATCCGGGACAGGACCTACAATGAGCAGTTCTTC. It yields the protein CASRIRDRTYNEQFF.

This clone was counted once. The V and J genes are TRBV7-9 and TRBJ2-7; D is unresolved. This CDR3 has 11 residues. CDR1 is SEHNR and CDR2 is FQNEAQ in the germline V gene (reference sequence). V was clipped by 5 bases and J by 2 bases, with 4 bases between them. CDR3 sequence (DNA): TGTGCCAGCAGCCAAGCCTACGAGCAGTACTTC. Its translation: CASSQAYEQYF.

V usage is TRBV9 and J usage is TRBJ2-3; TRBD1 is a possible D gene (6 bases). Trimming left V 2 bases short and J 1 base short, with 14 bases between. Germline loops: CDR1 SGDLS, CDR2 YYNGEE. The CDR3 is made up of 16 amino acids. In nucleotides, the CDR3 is TGTGCCAGCAGCGTTTCGGTGGGGGCGGGCACAGATACGCAGTATTTT. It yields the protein CASSVSVGAGTDTQYF.

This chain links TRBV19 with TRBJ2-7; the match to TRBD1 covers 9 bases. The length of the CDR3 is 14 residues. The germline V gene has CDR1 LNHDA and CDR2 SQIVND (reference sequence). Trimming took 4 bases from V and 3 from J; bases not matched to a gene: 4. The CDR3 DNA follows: TGTGCCAGTAGTACGGGACAGGGACGCTACGAGCAGTACTTC. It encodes CASSTGQGRYEQYF.

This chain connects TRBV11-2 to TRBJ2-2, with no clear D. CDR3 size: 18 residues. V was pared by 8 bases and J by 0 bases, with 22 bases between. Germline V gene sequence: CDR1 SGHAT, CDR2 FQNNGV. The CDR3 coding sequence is TGTGCCAGCGCCCCCGGACCAGCGATACTCGCGAACACCGGGGAGCTGTTTTTT. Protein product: CASAPGPAILANTGELFF.

The CDR3 here is CASSQGDVKTQYF. Written as DNA, the CDR3 is TGTGCCAGCAGCCAGGGTGATGTGAAGACCCAGTACTTC. The chain couples TRBV28 to TRBJ2-5, with D maybe TRBD1 (5 bases). V dropped 6 bases and J dropped 6 bases, with 14 bases sitting between them. This CDR3 contains 13 residues. Germline V gene sequence: CDR1 MDHEN, CDR2 SYDVKM. The full variable domain, completed using reference TRBV28 and TRBJ2-5, is DVKVTQSSRYLVKRTGEKVFLECVQDMDHENMFWYRQDPGLGLRLIYFSYDVKMKEKGDIPEGYSVSREKKERFSLILESASTNQTSMYLCASSQGDVKTQYFGPGTRLLVL.

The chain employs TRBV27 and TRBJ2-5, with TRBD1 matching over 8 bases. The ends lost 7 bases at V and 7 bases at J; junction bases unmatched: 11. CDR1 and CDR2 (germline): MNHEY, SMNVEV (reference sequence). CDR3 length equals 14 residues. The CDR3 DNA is TGTGCCAGCACCGGACAGGGCATGATTGGGACCCAGTACTTC. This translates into CASTGQGMIGTQYF.

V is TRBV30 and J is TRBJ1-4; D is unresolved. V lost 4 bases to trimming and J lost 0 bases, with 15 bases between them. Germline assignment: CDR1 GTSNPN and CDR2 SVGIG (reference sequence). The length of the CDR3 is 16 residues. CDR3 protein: CAWKLRAGATNEKLFF. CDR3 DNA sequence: TGTGCCTGGAAATTGAGGGCCGGCGCAACTAATGAAAAACTGTTTTTT.

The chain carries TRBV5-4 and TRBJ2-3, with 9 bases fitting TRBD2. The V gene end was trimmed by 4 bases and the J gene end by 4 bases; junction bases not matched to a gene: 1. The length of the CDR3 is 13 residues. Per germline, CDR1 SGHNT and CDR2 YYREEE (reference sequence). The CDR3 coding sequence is TGTGCCAGCAGCCGGACTAGCGCAGATACGCAGTATTTT. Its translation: CASSRTSADTQYF.

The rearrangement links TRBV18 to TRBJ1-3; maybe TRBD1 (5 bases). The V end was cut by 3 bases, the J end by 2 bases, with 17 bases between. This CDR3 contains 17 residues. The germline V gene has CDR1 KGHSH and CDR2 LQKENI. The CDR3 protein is CASSPSALTVPGNTIYF. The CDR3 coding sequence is TGTGCCAGCTCACCCTCCGCTTTGACAGTTCCTGGAAACACCATATATTTT.

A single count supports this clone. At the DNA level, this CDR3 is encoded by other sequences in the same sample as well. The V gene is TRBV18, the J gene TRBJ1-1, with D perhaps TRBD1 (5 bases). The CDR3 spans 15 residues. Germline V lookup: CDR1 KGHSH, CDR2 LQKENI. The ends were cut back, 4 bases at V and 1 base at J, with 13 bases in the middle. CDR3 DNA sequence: TGTGCCAGCTCACTCTCCGGGACTGCGAACACTGAAGCTTTCTTT. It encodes CASSLSGTANTEAFF.

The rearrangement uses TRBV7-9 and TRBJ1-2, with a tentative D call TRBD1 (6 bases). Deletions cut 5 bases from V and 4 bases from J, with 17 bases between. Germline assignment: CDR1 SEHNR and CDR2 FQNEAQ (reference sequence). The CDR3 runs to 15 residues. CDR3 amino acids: CASSPLAGHVYGYTF. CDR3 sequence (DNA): TGTGCCAGCAGCCCCCTAGCGGGACACGTCTATGGCTACACCTTC.

The CDR3 sequence is CATSRPAGDTQYF. CDR3 nucleotide sequence: TGTGCCACCAGCAGACCGGCCGGGGATACGCAGTATTTT. The rearrangement links TRBV15 to TRBJ2-3, with no clear D. Trimming left V 2 bases short and J 6 bases short, with 9 bases between. Germline CDR1 and CDR2: LNHNV and YYDKDF (reference sequence). CDR3 length: 13 amino acids. The full variable domain, in which reference TRBV15 and TRBJ2-3 provide the parts outside the CDR3, is DAMVIQNPRYQVTQFGKPVTLSCSQTLNHNVMYWYQQKSSQAPKLLFHYYDKDFNNEADTPDNFQSRRPNTSFCFLDIRSPGLGDTAMYLCATSRPAGDTQYFGPGTRLTVL.

CDR3 coding DNA: TGTGCCAGCAGCGAGGAGTTGGGGCTTTCCTACGAGCAGTACTTC. It encodes CASSEELGLSYEQYF. J is TRBJ2-7 and V is TRBV5-6; possible D gene TRBD1, 5 bases. The germline V and J ends were trimmed by 4 bases and 1 base, with 15 bases remaining between them. Per germline, CDR1 SGHDT and CDR2 YYEEEE. This CDR3 is built from 15 residues.

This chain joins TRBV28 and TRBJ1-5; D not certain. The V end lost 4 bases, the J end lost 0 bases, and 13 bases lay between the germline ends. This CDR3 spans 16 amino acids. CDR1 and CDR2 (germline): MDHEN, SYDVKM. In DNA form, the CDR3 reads TGTGCCAGCAGTTCCCTAGGAAGGGTTAGCAATCAGCCCCAGCATTTT. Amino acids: CASSSLGRVSNQPQHF.

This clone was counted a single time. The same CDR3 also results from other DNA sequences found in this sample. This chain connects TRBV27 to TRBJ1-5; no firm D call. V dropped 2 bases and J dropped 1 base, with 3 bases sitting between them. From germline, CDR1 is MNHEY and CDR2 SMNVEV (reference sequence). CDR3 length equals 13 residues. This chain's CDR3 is CASSLRSNQPQHF. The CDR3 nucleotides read TGTGCCAGCAGTTTACGCAGCAATCAGCCCCAGCATTTT.

CDR3 region: CASSPASITGGPGEQFF. CDR3 nucleotides: TGTGCCAGCAGTCCGGCGTCAATAACGGGAGGGCCAGGCGAGCAGTTCTTC. The rearrangement joins TRBV28 to TRBJ2-1, with 8 bases lining up with TRBD2. CDR1 is MDHEN, CDR2 SYDVKM, per germline. The CDR3 length is 17 residues. The ends lost 5 bases at V and 10 bases at J; junction bases unmatched: 19.

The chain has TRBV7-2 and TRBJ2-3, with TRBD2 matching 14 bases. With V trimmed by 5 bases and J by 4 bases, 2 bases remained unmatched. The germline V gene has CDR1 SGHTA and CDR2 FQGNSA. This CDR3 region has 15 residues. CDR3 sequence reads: CASSRTSGRSDTQYF. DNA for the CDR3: TGTGCCAGCAGCCGGACTAGCGGGAGGTCAGATACGCAGTATTTT.

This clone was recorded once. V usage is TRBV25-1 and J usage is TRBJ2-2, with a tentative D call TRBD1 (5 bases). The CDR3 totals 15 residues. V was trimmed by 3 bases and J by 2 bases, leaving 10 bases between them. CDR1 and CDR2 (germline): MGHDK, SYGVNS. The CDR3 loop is CASSDLDSNTGELFF. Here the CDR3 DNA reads TGTGCCAGCAGTGACCTTGACAGTAACACCGGGGAGCTGTTTTTT.

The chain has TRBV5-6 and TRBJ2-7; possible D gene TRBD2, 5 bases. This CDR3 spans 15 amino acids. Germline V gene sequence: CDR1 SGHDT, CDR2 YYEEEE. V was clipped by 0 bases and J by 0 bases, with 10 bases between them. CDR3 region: CASSLVLGPSYEQYF. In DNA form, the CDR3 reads TGTGCCAGCAGCTTGGTACTAGGGCCCTCCTACGAGCAGTACTTC. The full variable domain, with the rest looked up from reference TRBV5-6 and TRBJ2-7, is DAGVTQSPTHLIKTRGQQVTLRCSPKSGHDTVSWYQQALGQGPQFIFQYYEEEERQRGNFPDRFSGHQFPNYSSELNVNALLLGDSALYLCASSLVLGPSYEQYFGPGTRLTVT.